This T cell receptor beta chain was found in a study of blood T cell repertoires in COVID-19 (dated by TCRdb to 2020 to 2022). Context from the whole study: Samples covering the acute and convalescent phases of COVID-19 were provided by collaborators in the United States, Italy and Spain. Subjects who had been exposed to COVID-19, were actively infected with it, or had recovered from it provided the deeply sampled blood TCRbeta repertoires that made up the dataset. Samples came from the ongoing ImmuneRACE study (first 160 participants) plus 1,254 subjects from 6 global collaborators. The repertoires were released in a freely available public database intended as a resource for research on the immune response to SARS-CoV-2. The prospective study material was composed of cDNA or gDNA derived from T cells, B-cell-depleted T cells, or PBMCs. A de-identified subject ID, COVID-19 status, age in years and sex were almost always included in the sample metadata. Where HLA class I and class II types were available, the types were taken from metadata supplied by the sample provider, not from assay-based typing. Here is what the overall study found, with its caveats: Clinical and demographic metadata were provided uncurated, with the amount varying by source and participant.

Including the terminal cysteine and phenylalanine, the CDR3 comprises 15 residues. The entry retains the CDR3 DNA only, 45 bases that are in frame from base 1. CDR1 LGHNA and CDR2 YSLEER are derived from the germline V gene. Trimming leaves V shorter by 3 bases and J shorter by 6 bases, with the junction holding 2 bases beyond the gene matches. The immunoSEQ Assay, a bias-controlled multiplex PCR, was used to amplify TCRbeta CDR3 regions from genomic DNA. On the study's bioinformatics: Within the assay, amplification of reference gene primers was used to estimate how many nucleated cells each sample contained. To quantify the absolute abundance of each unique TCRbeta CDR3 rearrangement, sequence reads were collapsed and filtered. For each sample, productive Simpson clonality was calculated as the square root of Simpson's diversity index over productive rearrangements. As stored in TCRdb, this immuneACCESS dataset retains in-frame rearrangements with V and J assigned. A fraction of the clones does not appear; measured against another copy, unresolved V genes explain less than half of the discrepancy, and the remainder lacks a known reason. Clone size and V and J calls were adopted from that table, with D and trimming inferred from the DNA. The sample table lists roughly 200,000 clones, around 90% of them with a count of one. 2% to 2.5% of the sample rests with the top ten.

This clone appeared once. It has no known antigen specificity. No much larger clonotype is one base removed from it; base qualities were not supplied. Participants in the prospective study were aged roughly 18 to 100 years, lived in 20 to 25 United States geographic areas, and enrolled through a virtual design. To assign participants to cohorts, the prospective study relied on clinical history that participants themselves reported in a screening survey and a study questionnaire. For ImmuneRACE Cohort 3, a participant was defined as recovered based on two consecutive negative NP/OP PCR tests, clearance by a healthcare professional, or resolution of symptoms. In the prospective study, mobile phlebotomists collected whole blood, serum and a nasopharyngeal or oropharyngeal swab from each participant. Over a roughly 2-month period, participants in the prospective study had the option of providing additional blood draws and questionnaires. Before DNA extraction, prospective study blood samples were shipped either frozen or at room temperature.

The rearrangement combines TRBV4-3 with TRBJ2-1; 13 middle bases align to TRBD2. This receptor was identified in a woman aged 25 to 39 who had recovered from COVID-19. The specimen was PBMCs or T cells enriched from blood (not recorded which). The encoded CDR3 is CASSQTSGGPNEQFF. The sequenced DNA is TGCGCCAGCAGCCAGACTAGCGGGGGGCCCAATGAGCAGTTCTTC.